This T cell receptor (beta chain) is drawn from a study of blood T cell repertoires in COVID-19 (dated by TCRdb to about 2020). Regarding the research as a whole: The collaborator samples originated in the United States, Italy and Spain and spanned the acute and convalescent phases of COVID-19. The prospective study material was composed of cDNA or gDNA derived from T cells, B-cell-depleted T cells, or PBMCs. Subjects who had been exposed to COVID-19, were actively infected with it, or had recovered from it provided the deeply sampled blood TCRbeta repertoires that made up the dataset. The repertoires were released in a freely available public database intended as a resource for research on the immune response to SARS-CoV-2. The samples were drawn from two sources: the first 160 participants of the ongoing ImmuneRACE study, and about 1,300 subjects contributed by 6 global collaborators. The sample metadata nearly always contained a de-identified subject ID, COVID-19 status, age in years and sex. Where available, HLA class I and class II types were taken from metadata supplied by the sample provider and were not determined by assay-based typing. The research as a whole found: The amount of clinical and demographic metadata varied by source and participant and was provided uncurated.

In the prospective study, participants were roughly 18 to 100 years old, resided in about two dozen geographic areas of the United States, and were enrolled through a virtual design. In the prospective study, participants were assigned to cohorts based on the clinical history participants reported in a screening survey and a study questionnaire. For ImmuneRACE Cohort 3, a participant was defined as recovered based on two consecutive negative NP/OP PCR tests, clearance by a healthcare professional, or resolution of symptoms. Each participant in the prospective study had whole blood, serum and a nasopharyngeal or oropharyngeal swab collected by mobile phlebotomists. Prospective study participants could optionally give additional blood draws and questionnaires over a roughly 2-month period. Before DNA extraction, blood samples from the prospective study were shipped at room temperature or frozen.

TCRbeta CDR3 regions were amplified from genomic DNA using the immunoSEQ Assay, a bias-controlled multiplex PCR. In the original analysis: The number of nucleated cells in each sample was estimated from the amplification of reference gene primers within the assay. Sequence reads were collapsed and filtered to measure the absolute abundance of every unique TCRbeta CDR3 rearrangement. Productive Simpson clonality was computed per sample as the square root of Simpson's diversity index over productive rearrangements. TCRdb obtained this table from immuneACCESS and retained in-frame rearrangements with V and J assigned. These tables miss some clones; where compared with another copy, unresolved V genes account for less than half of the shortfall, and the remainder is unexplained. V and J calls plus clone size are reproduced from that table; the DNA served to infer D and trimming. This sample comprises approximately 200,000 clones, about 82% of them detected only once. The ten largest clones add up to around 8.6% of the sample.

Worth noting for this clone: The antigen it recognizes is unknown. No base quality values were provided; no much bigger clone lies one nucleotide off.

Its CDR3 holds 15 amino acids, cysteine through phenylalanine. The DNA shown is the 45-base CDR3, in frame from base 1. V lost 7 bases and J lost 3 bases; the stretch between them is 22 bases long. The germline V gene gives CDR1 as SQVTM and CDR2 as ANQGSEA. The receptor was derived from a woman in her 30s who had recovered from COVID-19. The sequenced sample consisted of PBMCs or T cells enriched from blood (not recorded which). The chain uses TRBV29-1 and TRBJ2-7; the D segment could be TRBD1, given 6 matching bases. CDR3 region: CSAKSNIGGSYEQYF. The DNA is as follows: TGCAGCGCCAAATCCAATATAGGGGGTAGCTACGAGCAGTACTTC.